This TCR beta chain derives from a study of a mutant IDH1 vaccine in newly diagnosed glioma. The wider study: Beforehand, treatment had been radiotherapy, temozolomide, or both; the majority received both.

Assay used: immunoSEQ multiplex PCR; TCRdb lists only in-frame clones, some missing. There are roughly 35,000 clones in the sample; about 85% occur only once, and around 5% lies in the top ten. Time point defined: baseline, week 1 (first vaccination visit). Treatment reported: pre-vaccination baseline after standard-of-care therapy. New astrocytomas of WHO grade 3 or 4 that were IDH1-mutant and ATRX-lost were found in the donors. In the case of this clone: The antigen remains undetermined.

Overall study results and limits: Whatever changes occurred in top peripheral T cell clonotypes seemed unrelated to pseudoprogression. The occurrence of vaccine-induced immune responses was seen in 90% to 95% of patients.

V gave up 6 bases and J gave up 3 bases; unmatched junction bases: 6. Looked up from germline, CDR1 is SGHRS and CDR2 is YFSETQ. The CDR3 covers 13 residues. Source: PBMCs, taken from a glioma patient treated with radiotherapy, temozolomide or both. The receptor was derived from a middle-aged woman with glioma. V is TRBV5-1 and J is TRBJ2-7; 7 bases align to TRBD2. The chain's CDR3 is CASNTGGGYEQYF. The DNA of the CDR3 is TGCGCCAGCAACACCGGCGGGGGCTACGAGCAGTACTTC.